Each of the 5 T cell receptor beta chains below was sequenced from the same sample in a study of PD-1 blockade in classical Hodgkin lymphoma. Time point indicated: cycle 4 day 1 (C4D1), after six to seven weeks of nivolumab. After autologous stem cell transplantation all patients relapsed, and prior brentuximab vedotin exposure differed between cohorts. CD4+ T cells were purified from thawed PBMCs by negative selection. Repertoires were generated with immunoSEQ multiplex PCR, while TCRdb's copy carries only in-frame clones and drops some. The sample consists of about 9,700 clones, approximately 81% of them appearing once. The starting material was CD4+ T cells from blood, obtained before the fourth cycle of nivolumab. Receptors were obtained from a human donor with classical Hodgkin lymphoma.

This clone is a singleton in its sample. This rearrangement joins TRBV4-2 to TRBJ2-5; D is possibly TRBD1 (6 bases). This CDR3 contains 16 residues. Trimming pared 5 bases from V and 2 bases from J, leaving 18 bases between. Germline values: CDR1 LGHNA, CDR2 YNFKEQ. In DNA form, the CDR3 reads TGTGCCAGCAGCTTCCAACCGGGACACATACAAGAGACCCAGTACTTC. It encodes CASSFQPGHIQETQYF.

This clone was recorded a few times. The rearrangement joins TRBV29-1 to TRBJ2-7; 7 bases are shared with TRBD2. CDR1 is SQVTM and CDR2 is ANQGSEA in the germline V gene. The CDR3 covers 14 residues. The junction had 11 bases not matched to a gene; V was cut back by 6 bases and J by 3 bases. The CDR3 is CSVGGGRGGYEQYF. CDR3 nucleotide sequence: TGCAGCGTAGGCGGTGGGAGGGGAGGCTACGAGCAGTACTTC.

This clone was counted only a few times. The chain combines TRBV4-2 with TRBJ1-6; D is ambiguous. Germline V lookup: CDR1 LGHNA, CDR2 YNFKEQ. CDR3 length equals 14 residues. V shed 5 bases and J shed 9 bases, with 14 bases lying between them. The CDR3 bases are TGTGCCAGCAGCTTGGCAGGTTTAGGTTCACCCCTCCACTTT. Its protein product is CASSLAGLGSPLHF.

The chain employs TRBV27 and TRBJ2-3; no clear D gene. The V gene lost 3 bases and the J gene lost 10 bases, with 14 bases spanning the gap. This CDR3 is built from 13 residues. In germline, CDR1 is MNHEY, CDR2 SMNVEV (reference sequence). The chain's CDR3 is CASSLTRTTPQYF. Here the CDR3 DNA reads TGTGCCAGCAGTTTGACCAGGACGACTCCGCAGTATTTT.

This clone has a single count. The chain joins TRBV28 to TRBJ1-1; the D gene is possibly TRBD1 (5 bases). The CDR3 consists of 15 residues. V was pared by 6 bases and J by 4 bases, with 18 bases between. Looked up from germline, CDR1 is MDHEN and CDR2 is SYDVKM. This CDR3 is CASRFKGRGFTEAFF. CDR3 bases: TGTGCCAGCAGGTTTAAAGGGAGGGGTTTCACTGAAGCTTTCTTT.